This record covers a single TCR beta chain. The antigen is unknown. This sample was included in a study of radiation and T cells in renal cell carcinoma. Study outcomes and limitations: In blood, top tumor clones expanded by 2 weeks, shrinking by 4.

V was trimmed by 5 bases and J by 2 bases, leaving 4 bases between them. This CDR3 has 13 residues. The germline gives CDR1 LNHDA, CDR2 SQIVND (reference sequence). Stated treatment: 15 Gy SBRT to primary tumor, nephrectomy 4 weeks later. Profiling relied on immunoSEQ multiplex PCR, and the TCRdb table lists in-frame clones only, not all of them. Of about 20,000 clones listed, 47% are singletons. This receptor was identified in a woman aged 45 to 65 with renal cell carcinoma. The rearrangement links TRBV19 to TRBJ2-6, with D uncertain. Material: tumor tissue, obtained from a patient whose treatment included radiotherapy and nephrectomy. The CDR3 spells CASSAPGANVLTF. As DNA, the CDR3 is TGTGCCAGTAGTGCCCCTGGGGCCAACGTCCTGACTTTC.